The clone carrying this T cell receptor beta chain has just one count. Its antigen is unknown. Several immunoSEQ plates received, in even portions, the genomic DNA of each subset. Assay: immunoSEQ multiplex PCR; the TCRdb copy retains only in-frame clones and omits some. This sample yields 500,000 to 550,000 clones, of which roughly 95% are seen a single time; approximately 0.067% belongs to the top ten. This record belongs to a study of shared clonotypes between healthy human individuals. Study-level results: Larger richness was generally estimated for naive than memory subsets. Tissue TCR repertoires likely differ from these blood-only repertoires.

Germline V gene data show CDR1 as SGHRS and CDR2 as YFSETQ. The ends were cut back, 5 bases at V and 0 bases at J, with 12 bases in the middle. The CDR3 runs 15 residues. The chain employs TRBV5-1 and TRBJ2-1; D remains unclear. This clonotype was obtained from a woman aged 30 to 39 in good health. Sequencing was done on a sample of naive CD4+ T cells sorted from blood. The subset is: CD45RA+ positively selected. The CDR3 here is CASRAVLSSYNEQFF. CDR3 sequence (DNA): TGCGCCAGCAGGGCGGTTCTGAGCTCCTACAATGAGCAGTTCTTC.